This TCR beta chain was sequenced for a study of blood T cell repertoires in COVID-19 (dated by TCRdb to the early 2020s). Background on the whole study: Samples covering the acute and convalescent phases of COVID-19 were provided by collaborators in the United States, Italy and Spain. A de-identified subject ID, COVID-19 status, age in years and sex were almost always included in the sample metadata. The material from the prospective study consisted of cDNA or gDNA derived from T cells, B-cell-depleted T cells, or PBMCs. HLA class I and class II types, where available, came from metadata supplied by the sample provider rather than from assay-based typing. Subjects who had been exposed to COVID-19, were actively infected with it, or had recovered from it provided the deeply sampled blood TCRbeta repertoires that made up the dataset. Samples were obtained from the ongoing ImmuneRACE study (first 160 participants) and from over a thousand subjects provided by 6 global collaborators. The repertoires were released in a freely available public database meant as a resource for research on the immune response to SARS-CoV-2.

Overall study outcomes, separate from this receptor: The quantity of clinical and demographic metadata differed by source and by participant and was supplied without curation.

Concerning this clone: No antigen is known for it. Per-base qualities were not stored, and no clone one base away is much larger.

The germline V gene encodes CDR1 DFQATT and CDR2 SNEGSKA (reference sequence). Cut back by 3 bases and 0 bases, the V and J ends lie 5 bases apart. From the cysteine through the phenylalanine, the CDR3 covers 12 amino acids. Kept here is only the CDR3 DNA, which spans 36 bases and is read in frame from base 1. Each collaborating institution followed its own protocols to collect whole blood in K2EDTA tubes. For TCRbeta analysis, collaborators shipped samples in one of three forms: frozen whole blood, isolated PBMCs, or DNA extracted from either of those sample types. TCRbeta CDR3 regions were amplified from genomic DNA by means of the immunoSEQ Assay, a bias-controlled multiplex PCR. The original pipeline was this. Within the assay, amplification of reference gene primers was used to estimate how many nucleated cells each sample contained. To quantify the absolute abundance of each unique TCRbeta CDR3 rearrangement, sequence reads were collapsed and filtered. For each sample, productive Simpson clonality was calculated as the square root of Simpson's diversity index over productive rearrangements. This is the immuneACCESS table as TCRdb keeps it, with only in-frame sequences that have V and J called. A part of the clones is gone; compared with another copy, unresolved V genes explain less than half, and the rest is unexplained. The V and J calls and the clone size are those of that table, but D and trimming were determined from the DNA. The sample yields 150,000 or so clones; more than 75% were counted once. The leading ten clones occupy 13% to 15% of the sample.

This sequence uses TRBV20-1 and TRBJ1-2; the D gene cannot be named for sure. The sequence was obtained from a human donor with acute or convalescent COVID-19. The donor label of this sample is uncertain. Input material: peripheral blood. The bases are TGCAGTGCTAGTTTAACTAACTATGGCTACACCTTC. Its product reads: CSASLTNYGYTF.